These T cell receptor beta chains were read from a single sample in a study of blood T cell repertoires in COVID-19. Generated by immunoSEQ multiplex PCR, the TCRdb table keeps only in-frame clones and is missing some. This table holds about 130,000 clones, 75% to 90% found once. The material sequenced was PBMCs or T cells enriched from blood (not recorded which). Receptors were obtained from a woman aged 50 to 65 who had recovered from COVID-19. Each CDR3 is given with its conserved first and last residue. Each record gives: CDR3 DNA, CDR3 protein, V gene, clone size, J gene, D gene. D genes are given only for firm matches. Size values are once, few and many counts, or a class for expanded clones, and some rows have none.

CDR3nt: TGTGCCAGCAGTTACTCGACAGGCCAAGAGACCCAGTACTTC; CDR3aa: CASSYSTGQETQYF; v_gene: TRBV6-5; abundance: -; j_gene: TRBJ2-5; d_gene: -
CDR3nt: TGTGCCAGCTCACCACGGGACAGGGGTACTAACTATGGCTACACCTTC; CDR3aa: CASSPRDRGTNYGYTF; v_gene: TRBV18; abundance: -; j_gene: TRBJ1-2; d_gene: TRBD1
CDR3nt: TGTGCCAGCAGCCAAGGGCAGGGACAAGATATCAACTATGGCTACACCTTC; CDR3aa: CASSQGQGQDINYGYTF; v_gene: TRBV4-2; abundance: once; j_gene: TRBJ1-2; d_gene: -
CDR3nt: TGTGCCAGCAGCCGGGGGGATGGGCTGTTTTTT; CDR3aa: CASSRGDGLFF; v_gene: TRBV4-2; abundance: -; j_gene: TRBJ1-4; d_gene: -
CDR3nt: TGTGCCAGCAGCCTAAGCGGAACTGAAGCTTTCTTT; CDR3aa: CASSLSGTEAFF; v_gene: TRBV7-2; abundance: -; j_gene: TRBJ1-1; d_gene: -
CDR3nt: TGTGCCAGCTCACCACCCGTCGTATCCTTCTATGGCTACACCTTC; CDR3aa: CASSPPVVSFYGYTF; v_gene: TRBV18; abundance: -; j_gene: TRBJ1-2; d_gene: -
CDR3nt: TGCGCCAGCAGCCAAGATCGGGGGGGGCGTCTAAATGAGCAGTTCTTC; CDR3aa: CASSQDRGGRLNEQFF; v_gene: TRBV4-1; abundance: -; j_gene: TRBJ2-1; d_gene: TRBD2
CDR3nt: TGCGCCAGCAGTGTCACAGGGGCTAACTATGGCTACACCTTC; CDR3aa: CASSVTGANYGYTF; v_gene: TRBV10-1; abundance: -; j_gene: TRBJ1-2; d_gene: TRBD1
CDR3nt: TGTGCCAGCAGGTCGACAGGAAACTATGGCTACACCTTC; CDR3aa: CASRSTGNYGYTF; v_gene: TRBV12-3/TRBV12-4; abundance: -; j_gene: TRBJ1-2; d_gene: -
CDR3nt: TGTGCCAGCAGTTTAGGTACTAGCGGGGGCGCGGATACGCAGTATTTT; CDR3aa: CASSLGTSGGADTQYF; v_gene: TRBV27; abundance: once; j_gene: TRBJ2-3; d_gene: TRBD2
CDR3nt: TGTGCCAGCAGTAACAGGGTGGGGAATTCACCCCTCCACTTT; CDR3aa: CASSNRVGNSPLHF; v_gene: TRBV2; abundance: -; j_gene: TRBJ1-6; d_gene: -
CDR3nt: TGTGCCAGCAGCCAGTACAGGACTAACTATGGCTACACCTTC; CDR3aa: CASSQYRTNYGYTF; v_gene: TRBV3-1/TRBV3-2; abundance: -; j_gene: TRBJ1-2; d_gene: -
CDR3nt: TGTGCCAGCAGACAAATCTCTGGAAACACCATATATTTT; CDR3aa: CASRQISGNTIYF; v_gene: TRBV19; abundance: -; j_gene: TRBJ1-3; d_gene: -
CDR3nt: TGTGCCACTCCCGGGATCAGTAACTATGGCTACACCTTC; CDR3aa: CATPGISNYGYTF; v_gene: TRBV28; abundance: -; j_gene: TRBJ1-2; d_gene: -